The TCR beta chain under discussion was sequenced for a study of OX40 agonist ivuxolimab in advanced cancers. On the study more broadly: Every 2 weeks, patients received ivuxolimab intravenously, dosed at 0.01 to 10 mg/kg. Three partial responders included one hepatocellular carcinoma patient and two cutaneous melanoma patients. Notes on the study in general: More expanded clones were seen, on average, in CD8+ T cells than in CD4+.

With autoimmune disease history or systemic immunosuppression, patients were excluded. Comment on this clone: Its antigen is not known.

Sequencing used immunoSEQ multiplex PCR; TCRdb keeps in-frame clones, though not all of them. The data hold 25,000 to 35,000 clones, with over 60% observed a single time. Germline loops: CDR1 GTSNPN, CDR2 SVGIG (reference sequence). The CDR3 has 14 residues. V lost 3 bases and J 4 bases, leaving 16 bases between the germline ends. The V and J genes are TRBV30 and TRBJ2-7; D remains ambiguous. Source: CD4+ or CD8+ T cells sorted from blood, taken in a trial of the OX40 agonist ivuxolimab. This receptor was obtained from an adult with an advanced solid tumor such as melanoma, head and neck, liver or kidney cancer. CDR3 region: CAWRYKGIGYEQYF. CDR3 in DNA: TGTGCCTGGAGATATAAGGGAATAGGTTACGAGCAGTACTTC.